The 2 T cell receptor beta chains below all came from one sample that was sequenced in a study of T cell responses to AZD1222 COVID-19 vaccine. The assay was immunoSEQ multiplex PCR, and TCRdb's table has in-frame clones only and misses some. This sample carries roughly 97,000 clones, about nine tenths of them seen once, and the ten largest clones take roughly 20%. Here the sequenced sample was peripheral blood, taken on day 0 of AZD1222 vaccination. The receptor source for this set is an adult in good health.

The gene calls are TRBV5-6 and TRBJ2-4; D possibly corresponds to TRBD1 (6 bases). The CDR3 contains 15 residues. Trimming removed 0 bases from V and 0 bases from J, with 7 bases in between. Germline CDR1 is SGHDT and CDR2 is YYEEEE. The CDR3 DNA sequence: TGTGCCAGCAGCTTGGAAGGGGGAGCCAAAAACATTCAGTACTTC. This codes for CASSLEGGAKNIQYF.

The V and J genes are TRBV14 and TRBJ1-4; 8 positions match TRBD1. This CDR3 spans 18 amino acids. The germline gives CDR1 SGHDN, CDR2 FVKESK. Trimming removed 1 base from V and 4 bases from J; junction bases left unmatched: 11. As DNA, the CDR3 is TGTGCCAGCAGCCAAGGAAGAATTCAGACAGGGGATAATGAAAAACTGTTTTTT. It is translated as CASSQGRIQTGDNEKLFF.